One and the same sample provided the 17 T cell receptor beta chains below, sequenced in a study of cytomegalovirus exposure and HLA in healthy donors. TCRdb's table, derived via immunoSEQ multiplex PCR, lists solely in-frame clones and lacks some. This table holds about 160,000 clones, around four fifths found once. Material: PBMCs. These receptors originate from a man between 25 and 39 years old in good health and CMV-seropositive.

The chain links TRBV2 to TRBJ1-5, with TRBD1 matching 8 bases. V was pared by 3 bases and J by 7 bases, with 11 bases of the junction left unmatched. The germline V gene has CDR1 SNHLY and CDR2 FYNNEI. CDR3 length: 16 amino acids. The DNA of the CDR3 is TGTGCCAGCAGTGACCCCCGGGACAGGTACGGGCAGCCCCAGCATTTT. Its translation is CASSDPRDRYGQPQHF.

The V gene is TRBV19, the J gene TRBJ2-7, with 15 bases that match TRBD2. Looked up from germline, CDR1 is LNHDA and CDR2 is SQIVND (reference sequence). The V gene end was trimmed by 4 bases and the J gene end by 6 bases; junction bases not matched to a gene: 7. The CDR3 spans 16 residues. The CDR3 DNA reads as TGTGCCAGTAGTAACCTCGGACTAGCGGGGGGGCCCGAGCAGTACTTC. It codes for CASSNLGLAGGPEQYF.

V and J are TRBV9 and TRBJ2-3; 8 bases fit TRBD2. V gave up 0 bases and J gave up 0 bases; unmatched junction bases: 6. CDR1 is SGDLS, CDR2 YYNGEE, per germline. The CDR3 contains 17 residues. The CDR3 DNA follows: TGTGCCAGCAGCGTAGCGGGGGGGTCGGGTAGCACAGATACGCAGTATTTT. Translated: CASSVAGGSGSTDTQYF.

The rearrangement uses TRBV7-9 and TRBJ2-1; possible D gene TRBD1, 6 bases. Deletions cut 4 bases from V and 0 bases from J, with 22 bases between. This CDR3 contains 19 residues. Germline V gives CDR1 SEHNR, CDR2 FQNEAQ (reference sequence). This CDR3 is CASSSPTAPQGSSYNEQFF. The CDR3 DNA is TGTGCCAGCAGCTCACCGACAGCTCCCCAGGGGAGCTCCTACAATGAGCAGTTCTTC.

The chain couples TRBV9 to TRBJ2-3; 9 positions agree with TRBD2. The length of the CDR3 is 18 residues. CDR1 SGDLS and CDR2 YYNGEE come from the germline V gene. V trimming: 7 bases; J trimming: 0 bases; junction bases outside the gene matches: 15. CDR3 region: CASGEGGGGGVSTDTQYF. The CDR3 DNA sequence: TGTGCCAGCGGGGAAGGGGGAGGCGGGGGGGTTAGCACAGATACGCAGTATTTT. The full variable domain, completed using reference TRBV9 and TRBJ2-3, is DSGVTQTPKHLITATGQRVTLRCSPRSGDLSVYWYQQSLDQGLQFLIQYYNGEERAKGNILERFSAQQFPDLHSELNLSSLELGDSALYFCASGEGGGGGVSTDTQYFGPGTRLTVL.

As DNA, the CDR3 is TGTGCCAGTAAACTAGCGGGGGGCAGCCAAGAGACCCAGTACTTC. Protein: CASKLAGGSQETQYF. This rearrangement joins TRBV19 to TRBJ2-5; TRBD2 agrees at 12 bases. CDR1 LNHDA and CDR2 SQIVND come from the germline V gene (reference sequence). V dropped 7 bases and J dropped 1; count of bases not matched to a gene: 4. There are 15 residues in the CDR3.

V and J are TRBV11-2 and TRBJ2-3; no clear D. The germline CDR1 and CDR2 sequences are SGHAT and FQNNGV. The CDR3 contains 15 residues. Trimming took 1 base from V and 6 from J, leaving 14 bases between them. CDR3 DNA sequence: TGTGCCAGCAGCTTAGGCAATGGCTTTATGGATACGCAGTATTTT. Its protein is CASSLGNGFMDTQYF.

This clone has a single count. This rearrangement joins TRBV12-2 to TRBJ2-7; the table's D call, TRBD2, was not checked against the DNA. TRBV12-2 is a recognized pseudogene. There are 16 residues in the CDR3. CDR3 sequence: CASRQGTSGSSYEQYF. CDR3 nucleotides: TGTGCAAGTCGCCAGGGGACTAGCGGAAGCTCCTACGAGCAGTACTTC.

The chain links TRBV2 to TRBJ2-7; D might be TRBD1 (6 bases). The germline V gene has CDR1 SNHLY and CDR2 FYNNEI. The CDR3 has 14 residues. V lost 7 bases, J lost 4 bases, and 17 bases lay in between. CDR3 bases: TGTGCCAGCAACCTACAGGGAAGAGGGTACGAGCAGTACTTC. Residues: CASNLQGRGYEQYF.

This sequence joins TRBV6-5 and TRBJ2-2, with D possibly matching TRBD2 (5 bases). Trimming pared 5 bases from V and 2 bases from J, leaving 12 bases between. The CDR3 covers 15 residues. Germline CDR1 is MNHEY and CDR2 is SVGAGI. The CDR3 coding sequence is TGTGCCAGCAGTACCGGACTGCTAAACACCGGGGAGCTGTTTTTT. Its translation is CASSTGLLNTGELFF.

This chain joins TRBV9 and TRBJ1-2, with 7 bases fitting TRBD1. V lost 3 bases to trimming and J lost 4 bases; unmatched junction nucleotides: 12. The CDR3 is 16 amino acids. Germline CDR1 and CDR2: SGDLS and YYNGEE. CDR3 coding DNA: TGTGCCAGCAGCGCCCACGGGAGGGGGCACCTCTATGGCTACACCTTC. This translates into CASSAHGRGHLYGYTF.

The gene calls are TRBV7-8 and TRBJ2-7, with TRBD2 identical over 9 bases. CDR1 is SGHVS and CDR2 is FQNEAQ in the germline V gene. The CDR3 length is 14 residues. V dropped 5 bases and J dropped 5; count of bases not matched to a gene: 7. Here the CDR3 DNA reads TGTGCCAGCAGCCTGCGGGGGGGCCACGACGAGCAGTACTTC. It translates to CASSLRGGHDEQYF. Looking up the rest from reference TRBV7-8 and TRBJ2-7 gives the full variable domain: GAGVSQSPRYKVAKRGQDVALRCDPISGHVSLFWYQQALGQGPEFLTYFQNEAQLDKSGLPSDRFFAERPEGSVSTLKIQRTQQEDSAVYLCASSLRGGHDEQYFGPGTRLTVT.

The genes are TRBV7-9 and TRBJ2-5; possible D gene TRBD1, 5 bases. From germline, CDR1 is SEHNR and CDR2 FQNEAQ (reference sequence). This CDR3 region has 12 residues. V was trimmed by 5 bases and J by 4 bases, leaving 8 bases between them. CDR3 amino acids: CASSPQGETQYF. The CDR3 DNA sequence: TGTGCCAGCAGCCCGCAGGGAGAGACCCAGTACTTC.

V is TRBV5-1 and J is TRBJ2-5; no reliable D call. The CDR3 has 15 amino acids. CDR1 and CDR2 (germline): SGHRS, YFSETQ. V was trimmed by 0 bases and J by 2 bases, leaving 11 bases between them. CDR3 loop: CASSLAGKIQETQYF. CDR3 sequence (DNA): TGCGCCAGCAGCTTGGCGGGTAAGATACAAGAGACCCAGTACTTC.

The V and J genes are TRBV19 and TRBJ2-3; 9 positions match TRBD2. The CDR3 covers 15 residues. CDR1 and CDR2 from the germline V gene are LNHDA and SQIVND (reference sequence). V shed 1 base and J 6 bases; nucleotides not matched to a gene: 5. Written as DNA, the CDR3 is TGTGCCAGTAGTATAGTAGCGGGGGCAGGGGATACGCAGTATTTT. It specifies CASSIVAGAGDTQYF. The full variable domain, with the rest looked up from reference TRBV19 and TRBJ2-3, is DGGITQSPKYLFRKEGQNVTLSCEQNLNHDAMYWYRQDPGQGLRLIYYSQIVNDFQKGDIAEGYSVSREKKESFPLTVTSAQKNPTAFYLCASSIVAGAGDTQYFGPGTRLTVL.

The rearrangement joins TRBV7-8 to TRBJ2-1, with 7 bases lining up with TRBD2. CDR3 length equals 14 residues. Germline-derived CDR1 and CDR2 are SGHVS and FQNEAQ. Trimming removed 5 bases from V and 4 bases from J; junction bases left unmatched: 5. In DNA, the CDR3 is TGTGCCAGCAGCAATTCCGGGAGGTACAATGAGCAGTTCTTC. This codes for CASSNSGRYNEQFF.

CDR3: CASSPGLLAGGQETQYF. DNA of the CDR3: TGCGCCAGCAGCCCCGGCCTTCTAGCGGGGGGGCAAGAGACCCAGTACTTC. The chain employs TRBV5-1 and TRBJ2-5, with 12 bases that match TRBD2. The CDR3 loop spans 17 amino acids. Germline V CDR1 and CDR2: SGHRS, YFSETQ. The V gene end was trimmed by 4 bases and the J gene end by 2 bases; junction bases not matched to a gene: 9.